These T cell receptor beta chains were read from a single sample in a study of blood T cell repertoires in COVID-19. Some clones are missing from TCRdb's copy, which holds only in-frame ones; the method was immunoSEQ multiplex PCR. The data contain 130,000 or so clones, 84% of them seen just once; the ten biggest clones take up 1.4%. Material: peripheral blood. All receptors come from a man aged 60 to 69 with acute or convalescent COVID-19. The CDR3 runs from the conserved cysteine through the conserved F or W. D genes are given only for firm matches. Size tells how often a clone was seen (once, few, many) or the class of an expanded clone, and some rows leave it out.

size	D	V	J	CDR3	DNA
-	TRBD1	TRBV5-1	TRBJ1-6	CASQMGQGPNSPLHF	TGCGCCAGCCAAATGGGACAGGGGCCGAATTCACCCCTCCACTTT
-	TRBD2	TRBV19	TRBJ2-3	CASSIDHPSGGDTDTQYF	TGTGCCAGTAGTATAGATCACCCTAGCGGGGGAGACACAGATACGCAGTATTTT
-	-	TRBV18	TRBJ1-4	CASSPRATNEKLFF	TGTGCCAGCTCACCAAGAGCAACTAATGAAAAACTGTTTTTT
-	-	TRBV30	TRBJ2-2	CAWRMLVNTGELFF	TGTGCCTGGAGAATGCTAGTGAACACCGGGGAGCTGTTTTTT
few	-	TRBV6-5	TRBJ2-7	CASSRSPSYEQYF	TGTGCCAGCAGTCGTTCTCCGTCCTACGAGCAGTACTTC
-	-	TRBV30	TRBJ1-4	CAWRVGGATNEKLFF	TGTGCCTGGAGAGTAGGTGGAGCAACTAATGAAAAACTGTTTTTT
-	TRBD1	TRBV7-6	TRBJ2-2	CASSVSPGQSNTGELFF	TGTGCCAGCAGCGTAAGCCCGGGACAGTCGAACACCGGGGAGCTGTTTTTT
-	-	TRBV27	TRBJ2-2	CASSLGTNTGELFF	TGTGCCAGCAGTTTGGGCACGAACACCGGGGAGCTGTTTTTT
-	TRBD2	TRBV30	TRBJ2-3	CAWSPGGPDTQYF	TGTGCCTGGAGTCCGGGGGGGCCAGATACGCAGTATTTT
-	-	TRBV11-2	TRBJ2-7	CASSSAGVSEQYF	TGTGCCAGCAGCTCTGCAGGGGTTTCCGAGCAGTACTTC
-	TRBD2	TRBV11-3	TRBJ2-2	CASSLGLAGGQTGELFF	TGTGCCAGCAGCCTGGGACTAGCGGGGGGGCAGACCGGGGAGCTGTTTTTT
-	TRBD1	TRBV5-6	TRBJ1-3	CASSLAGGLQGSGNTIYF	TGTGCCAGCAGCTTGGCAGGGGGTTTACAGGGATCAGGAAACACCATATATTTT
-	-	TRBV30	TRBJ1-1	CAWSVRMNTEAFF	TGTGCCTGGAGTGTGAGGATGAACACTGAAGCTTTCTTT
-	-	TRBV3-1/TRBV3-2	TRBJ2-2	CASTWVRGTGELFF	TGTGCCAGCACCTGGGTACGCGGGACCGGGGAGCTGTTTTTT
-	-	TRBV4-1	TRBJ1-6	CASSLSGGSNSPLHF	TGCGCCAGCAGCCTCTCGGGGGGCTCTAATTCACCCCTCCACTTT
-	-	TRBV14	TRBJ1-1	CASSRVGMNTEAFF	TGTGCCAGCAGCCGGGTCGGGATGAACACTGAAGCTTTCTTT
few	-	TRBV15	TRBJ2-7	CATSRDPPPGPEFYEQYF	TGTGCCACCAGCAGAGATCCCCCCCCAGGGCCCGAATTTTACGAGCAGTACTTC
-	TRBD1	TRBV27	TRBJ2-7	CASSLTDRGYEQYF	TGTGCCAGCAGTTTAACCGACAGGGGGTACGAGCAGTACTTC
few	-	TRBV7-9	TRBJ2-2	CASSRSGTGELFF	TGTGCCAGCAGCAGGTCCGGGACCGGGGAGCTGTTTTTT
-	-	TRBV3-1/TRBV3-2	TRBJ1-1	CASSLARGNTEAFF	TGTGCCAGCAGCCTCGCCCGGGGGAACACTGAAGCTTTCTTT
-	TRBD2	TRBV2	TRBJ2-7	CASSELAVLSYEQYF	TGTGCCAGCAGTGAACTAGCGGTCCTCTCCTACGAGCAGTACTTC
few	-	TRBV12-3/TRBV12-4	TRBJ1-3	CASSLRQGNTIYF	TGTGCCAGCAGTCTCCGACAGGGAAACACCATATATTTT
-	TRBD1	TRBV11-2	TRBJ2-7	CASSYRTGTGDFSYEQYF	TGTGCCAGCAGCTACCGAACAGGGACAGGGGATTTCTCCTACGAGCAGTACTTC
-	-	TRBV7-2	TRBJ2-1	CASSLGADPTYNEQFF	TGTGCCAGCAGCTTAGGGGCAGACCCGACCTACAATGAGCAGTTCTTC
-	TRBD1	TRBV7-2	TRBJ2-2	CASSIPEGGRFTGELFF	TGTGCCAGCAGCATTCCCGAAGGGGGCAGGTTCACCGGGGAGCTGTTTTTT
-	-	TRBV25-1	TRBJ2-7	CASSHQMGGSEEQYF	TGTGCCAGCAGTCACCAAATGGGGGGATCCGAGGAGCAGTACTTC
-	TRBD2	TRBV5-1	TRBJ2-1	CASSPGLAGEGEQFF	TGCGCCAGCAGCCCGGGACTAGCGGGAGAAGGTGAGCAGTTCTTC
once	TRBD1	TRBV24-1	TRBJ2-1	CATSAPGTGQDEQFF	TGTGCCACCAGTGCTCCCGGGACAGGGCAGGATGAGCAGTTCTTC
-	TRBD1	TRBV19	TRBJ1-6	CASSGTGGRTLHF	TGTGCCAGTAGTGGTACAGGGGGTCGCACCCTCCACTTT
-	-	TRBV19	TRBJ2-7	CASSRKPGYEQYF	TGTGCCAGTAGTAGAAAACCAGGGTACGAGCAGTACTTC
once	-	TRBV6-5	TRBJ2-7	CASTHYEQYF	TGTGCCAGCACCCACTACGAGCAGTACTTC
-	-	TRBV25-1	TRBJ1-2	CASSDLAFRGGGYTF	TGTGCCAGCAGTGACCTGGCTTTTCGGGGAGGTGGCTACACCTTC
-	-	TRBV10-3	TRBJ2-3	CAISPDSADTQYF	TGTGCCATCAGTCCTGACTCGGCAGATACGCAGTATTTT
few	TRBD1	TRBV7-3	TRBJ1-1	CASSRRRDSEAFF	TGTGCCAGCAGCCGAAGAAGGGACAGTGAAGCTTTCTTT
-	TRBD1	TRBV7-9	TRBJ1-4	CASSLVGRGQGGDEKLFF	TGTGCCAGCAGCTTAGTGGGTAGGGGACAGGGCGGAGATGAAAAACTGTTTTTT
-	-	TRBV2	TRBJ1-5	CASNREESQPQHF	TGTGCCAGCAACAGGGAAGAGTCCCAGCCCCAGCATTTT
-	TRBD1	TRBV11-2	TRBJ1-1	CASSLTGGKTEAFF	TGTGCCAGCAGCTTAACAGGGGGAAAGACTGAAGCTTTCTTT
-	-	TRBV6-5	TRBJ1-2	CASRVAGINYGYTF	TGTGCCAGCAGAGTAGCAGGGATTAACTATGGCTACACCTTC
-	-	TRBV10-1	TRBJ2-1	CASSEQLTEQFF	TGCGCCAGCAGTGAGCAACTCACTGAGCAGTTCTTC
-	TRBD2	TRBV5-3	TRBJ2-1	CARIQSGRDLDEQFF	TGTGCCAGAATACAAAGCGGGAGGGACCTCGATGAGCAGTTCTTC
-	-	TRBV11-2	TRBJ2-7	CASSLEWAPYEQYF	TGTGCCAGCAGCTTAGAATGGGCACCCTACGAGCAGTACTTC
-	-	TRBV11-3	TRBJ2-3	CASSMGPLDTQYF	TGTGCCAGCAGCATGGGCCCTTTGGATACGCAGTATTTT
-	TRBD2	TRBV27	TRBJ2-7	CASSLGLAGVPYEQYF	TGTGCCAGCAGTTTGGGACTAGCGGGAGTCCCCTACGAGCAGTACTTC
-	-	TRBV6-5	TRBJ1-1	CASKSSGHPEAFF	TGTGCCAGCAAGTCGTCGGGACACCCTGAAGCTTTCTTT
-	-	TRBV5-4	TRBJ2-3	CASSLRDTQYF	TGTGCCAGCAGCTTGCGGGATACGCAGTATTTT
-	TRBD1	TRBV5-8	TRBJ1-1	CASTLSGQQGAEAFF	TGTGCCAGCACCCTCTCGGGACAGCAGGGAGCTGAAGCTTTCTTT
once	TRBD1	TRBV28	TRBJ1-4	CASTFLGGQGNEKLFF	TGTGCCAGCACCTTCCTCGGGGGACAGGGAAATGAAAAACTGTTTTTT
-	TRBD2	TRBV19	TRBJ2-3	CASSMTSGTDTQYF	TGTGCCAGTAGTATGACTAGCGGCACAGATACGCAGTATTTT
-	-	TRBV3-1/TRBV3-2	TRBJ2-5	CASSQDPGEETQYF	TGTGCCAGCAGCCAAGACCCGGGTGAAGAGACCCAGTACTTC